The text below deals with one T cell receptor (beta chain). Antigen unknown. Germline-derived CDR1 and CDR2 are SGHTA and FQGNSA. Trimming pared 0 bases from V and 7 bases from J, leaving 7 bases between. The CDR3 has 13 amino acids. The sample is drawn from a study of shared clonotypes between healthy human individuals. Findings and caveats of the study: Clonotypes not shared had lower generation probabilities than those common to all four donors.

Into CD45RA+ naive and CD45RA-negative memory subsets, the CD4+ cells were split. TCRdb's table, derived via immunoSEQ multiplex PCR, lists solely in-frame clones and lacks some. The table shows over a million clones, with approximately 80% occurring only once. This sequence was found in a man aged 18 to 29 in good health. Some clones in this sample may be carry-over from other donors' samples. The material sequenced was memory CD4+ T cells from PBMCs. The subset was: CD45RA-negative fraction. This chain joins TRBV7-2 and TRBJ2-1; D is unclear. CDR3 bases: TGTGCCAGCAGCTTAGCGTGGGGTAATGAGCAGTTCTTC. Translated, it gives CASSLAWGNEQFF.